The 26 T cell receptor beta chains below were found in one sample sequenced in a study of blood T cells in healthy people across ages. For the second PCR, which ran for about 7 to 11 cycles, a sample-barcoded 5' primer and a J-beta primer mix were used. Via MiXCR, TCRdb re-called the 5' RACE reads, giving one row per CDR3 protein. Among more than 550,000 distinct CDR3 sequences listed, about a fifth were seen once. Sequenced: blood. The origin of the receptors is a man between 65 and 80 years old in good health.

J is TRBJ1-2 and V is TRBV24-1, with a weak D call TRBD1 (6 bases). Per germline, CDR1 KGHDR and CDR2 SFDVKD. The CDR3 extends over 14 amino acids. Trimming left V 4 bases short and J 6 bases short, with 14 bases between. The CDR3 DNA sequence: TGTGCCACCAGTGACGAATACAGGGTTCATGGCTACACCTTC. It yields the protein CATSDEYRVHGYTF.

This clonotype was observed at least ten times. V is TRBV28 and J is TRBJ2-5; 7 bases align to TRBD1. The tail of the sequence fits TRBJ2-7 better, so the J call may be wrong. Germline V gene sequence: CDR1 MDHEN, CDR2 SYDVKM. CDR3 length: 14 residues. The CDR3 bases are TGTGCCAGCAGTTTGGCAGGGGGAAGTTACGAGCAGTACGTC. Translation: CASSLAGGSYEQYV.

This clonotype has just a few counts. The chain is built from TRBV20-1 and TRBJ1-1; 8 nucleotides agree with TRBD1. The length of the CDR3 is 17 residues. The germline gives CDR1 DFQATT, CDR2 SNEGSKA (reference sequence). Trimming at V came to 2 bases and at J to 4 bases, leaving 15 bases not matched to a gene. In nucleotides, the CDR3 is TGCAGTGCTAGACCCACAAACAGGGGGGCTTTAGGCACTGAAGCTTTCTTT. Its translation is CSARPTNRGALGTEAFF.

The genes are TRBV10-3 and TRBJ2-5; D call uncertain. The DNA end favors TRBJ2-1, so the J call may be wrong. The CDR3 is made up of 12 amino acids. Germline CDR1 and CDR2: ENHRY and SYGVKD. CDR3 bases: TGTGCCATCAGTGAGTCCCTCGACCAGCAGTTCTTC. It encodes CAISESLDQQFF.

This clonotype was seen many times. The chain uses TRBV20-1 and TRBJ2-4; TRBD2 agrees at 7 bases. This CDR3 contains 14 residues. The germline gives CDR1 DFQATT, CDR2 SNEGSKA (reference sequence). J gave up 6 bases and V 6 bases, and 11 bases lay outside the gene matches. Here the CDR3 reads CSAQGGRAGNIQYF. The CDR3 nucleotides read TGCAGTGCCCAGGGAGGGAGGGCCGGAAACATTCAGTACTTC.

This clonotype appeared a few times. One junction end does not reproduce the germline sequence, and a read error may be involved. The chain links TRBV6-2 or TRBV6-3 to TRBJ1-5, with TRBD1 as a possible D gene (6 bases). CDR1 is MNHEY and CDR2 is SVGEGT in the germline V gene. This CDR3 region has 12 residues. The CDR3 nucleotides read TGTGCCAGCAGTAGGGGGGAGGGCTCGTCGGATTTT. This sequence encodes CASSRGEGSSDF.

V gene TRBV5-1 combines with J gene TRBJ2-5; D is possibly TRBD1 (5 bases). V lost 3 bases and J lost 5, with 14 bases in between. From germline, CDR1 is SGHRS and CDR2 YFSETQ. The CDR3 extends over 14 amino acids. Here the CDR3 reads CASSSSGAGETQYF. The CDR3 DNA reads TGCGCCAGCAGCTCTTCTGGGGCCGGGGAGACCCAGTACTTC.

This clonotype was found a few times. V gene TRBV6-2 or TRBV6-3 combines with J gene TRBJ2-5, with 7 positions matching TRBD2. Germline V gene sequence: CDR1 MNHEY, CDR2 SVGEGT. The CDR3 runs 13 residues. With 6 bases clipped from V and 3 bases from J, the junction kept 4 bases outside the gene matches. The CDR3 nucleotides are TGTGCCAGCAGCGGGACTACCGAAGAGACCCAGTACTTC. Its protein product is CASSGTTEETQYF.

The chain carries TRBV19 and TRBJ2-5; TRBD2 might be the D (6 bases). V lost 2 bases and J 1 base, leaving 11 bases between the germline ends. This CDR3 region has 15 residues. The germline V gene has CDR1 LNHDA and CDR2 SQIVND (reference sequence). The CDR3 region has the DNA TGTGCCAGTAGTATACCCCTGGGAGGCCAAGAGACCCAGTACTTC. Translated: CASSIPLGGQETQYF.

This sequence joins TRBV5-1 and TRBJ2-1; D is uncertain. Judging by the DNA end, TRBJ2-7 fits better; the J call may be wrong. This CDR3 is built from 12 residues. Germline V gives CDR1 SGHRS, CDR2 YFSETQ. Here the CDR3 DNA reads TGCGCCAGCAGCGCGACCTTATACGAGCAGTACTTC. Protein product: CASSATLYEQYF.

This chain joins TRBV24-1 and TRBJ2-5; maybe TRBD2 (5 bases). The J call may be incorrect, as the DNA end agrees better with TRBJ2-1. Germline assignment: CDR1 KGHDR and CDR2 SFDVKD. The CDR3 is made up of 15 amino acids. This CDR3 reads CATSVGDSRYNEQFF. CDR3 DNA: TGTGCCACCAGTGTGGGAGACTCGCGCTACAATGAGCAGTTCTTC.

The chain employs TRBV12-3 or TRBV12-4 and TRBJ1-4; D ambiguous. CDR3 length equals 14 residues. The V gene lost 6 bases and the J gene lost 10 bases, with 18 bases spanning the gap. The DNA of the CDR3 is TGTGCCAGCAGATGGGGAGGGTCGGACTCAAAACTGTTTTTT. Its protein product is CASRWGGSDSKLFF.

The CDR3 is CASTRQGLDTEAFF. CDR3 nucleotides: TGTGCCAGCACCCGACAGGGTTTGGACACTGAAGCTTTCTTT. The gene calls are TRBV12-3 or TRBV12-4 and TRBJ1-1, with 7 bases that match TRBD1. Germline trimming cut 7 bases from V and 3 bases from J; bases unmatched to any gene: 8. The CDR3 extends over 14 amino acids.

The CDR3 region has the DNA TGTGCCAGCAGCTTAGTGTCAGGGAGGGGACTAGCGGGGGGTCTTTTCGGGCAGCAGTACTTC. This codes for CASSLVSGRGLAGGLFGQQYF. The chain combines TRBV7-8 with TRBJ2-7; 15 bases line up with TRBD2. Losses at the gene ends were 1 base for V and 8 bases for J; bases not matched to a gene: 21. This CDR3 is 21 amino acids long. Germline lookup yields CDR1 SGHVS and CDR2 FQNEAQ.

The chain has TRBV12-3 or TRBV12-4 and TRBJ2-5, with 9 bases that match TRBD2. The V segment lost 5 bases and the J segment 7 bases; nucleotides outside the gene matches: 8. The CDR3 loop spans 14 amino acids. CDR3 coding DNA: TGTGCCAGCAGTGTTAGCGGGAGCTTAGTGACCCAGTACTTC. It encodes CASSVSGSLVTQYF.

The chain combines TRBV7-9 with TRBJ2-3; TRBD2 matches 8 bases. V was pared by 5 bases and J by 0 bases, with 10 bases of the junction left unmatched. Per the germline V gene, CDR1 is SEHNR and CDR2 is FQNEAQ (reference sequence). This CDR3 comprises 17 residues. This chain's CDR3 is CASSNGLADTSTDTQYF. The CDR3 DNA follows: TGTGCCAGCAGCAACGGACTAGCAGATACTAGCACAGATACGCAGTATTTT.

A note on this clonotype: A junction end diverges from the germline sequence, so it may reflect a read error. V gene TRBV7-8 combines with J gene TRBJ2-3; 8 bases line up with TRBD2. CDR1 is SGHVS and CDR2 is FQNEAQ in the germline V gene. This CDR3 spans 16 amino acids. CDR3 loop: CASSSPSGSITDTRYF. In nucleotides, the CDR3 is TGTGCCAGCAGCTCTCCCAGCGGGAGTATTACAGATACGCGGTATTTT.

In this sample, this clonotype turned up a few times. CDR3 region: CSVEGPERPDTQYF. The CDR3 DNA sequence: TGCAGCGTTGAAGGGCCGGAGCGCCCCGATACGCAGTATTTT. This chain links TRBV29-1 with TRBJ2-3, with no clear D. CDR1 is SQVTM and CDR2 is ANQGSEA in the germline V gene. V shed 1 base and J shed 6 bases, with 14 bases lying between them. This CDR3 has 14 residues.

This clonotype was observed a single time. The genes are TRBV29-1 and TRBJ1-1; a possible D gene is TRBD1 (6 bases). The CDR3 runs 11 residues. V was trimmed by 4 bases and J by 7 bases, leaving 10 bases between them. CDR1 SQVTM and CDR2 ANQGSEA come from the germline V gene. In DNA, the CDR3 is TGCAGCGTTGCAGGGGTGGGTGAAGCTTTCTTT. Amino acid sequence: CSVAGVGEAFF.

This clonotype was counted a few times. The chain carries TRBV5-1 and TRBJ2-1, with 10 positions matching TRBD2. The CDR3 is 16 amino acids. V trimming: 4 bases; J trimming: 7 bases; junction bases outside the gene matches: 11. Germline CDR1 reads SGHRS; CDR2 reads YFSETQ. The chain's CDR3 is CASSATSGEVVNEQFF. For the CDR3, the DNA is TGCGCCAGCAGCGCCACTAGCGGGGAGGTGGTGAATGAGCAGTTCTTC.

This chain links TRBV15 with TRBJ2-2; a possible D gene is TRBD1 (6 bases). CDR1 is LNHNV and CDR2 is YYDKDF in the germline V gene (reference sequence). The CDR3 loop spans 16 amino acids. V lost 3 bases and J 9 bases, leaving 20 bases between the germline ends. The CDR3 coding sequence is TGTGCCACCAGCAGGGAGTCGGGACATATTTCCCGGGAGCTGTTTTTT. The encoded protein is CATSRESGHISRELFF.

This chain connects TRBV6-1 to TRBJ1-3; 8 bases are a match to TRBD1. With 7 bases clipped from V and 1 base from J, the junction kept 3 bases outside the gene matches. This CDR3 is built from 14 residues. Germline CDR1 MNHNS, CDR2 SASEGT. The CDR3 DNA sequence: TGTGCCAGCATACGGGACAGGTCTGGAAACACCATATATTTT. It codes for CASIRDRSGNTIYF.

In its sample, this clonotype was seen a few times. This chain links TRBV7-9 with TRBJ2-2, with a possible D match to TRBD2 (5 bases). CDR3 length: 15 residues. Between the trimmed V and J ends, which lost 3 bases and 7 bases, there was a span of 15 bases. Germline CDR1 reads SEHNR; CDR2 reads FQNEAQ (reference sequence). CDR3: CASSFRLMSIGELFF. CDR3 bases: TGTGCCAGCAGCTTTCGACTAATGAGTATCGGGGAGCTGTTTTTT. The whole variable domain, filled in from reference TRBV7-9 and TRBJ2-2, reads DTGVSQNPRHKITKRGQNVTFRCDPISEHNRLYWYRQTLGQGPEFLTYFQNEAQLEKSRLLSDRFSAERPKGSFSTLEIQRTEQGDSAMYLCASSFRLMSIGELFFGEGSRLTVL.

The CDR3 here is CASMGNAKGGGGYTF. CDR3 sequence (DNA): TGTGCCAGCATGGGCAACGCAAAAGGAGGGGGTGGCTACACCTTC. V and J are TRBV27 and TRBJ1-2, with D perhaps TRBD1 (6 bases). The CDR3 spans 15 residues. Germline CDR1 reads MNHEY; CDR2 reads SMNVEV (reference sequence). V gave up 7 bases and J gave up 7 bases, with 22 bases separating them.

The chain recombines TRBV25-1 with TRBJ1-1; TRBD1 matches at 10 bases. Trimming removed 3 bases from V and 4 bases from J; junction bases left unmatched: 8. Per germline, CDR1 MGHDK and CDR2 SYGVNS. CDR3 length equals 16 residues. The CDR3: CASSDHHRDRGTEAFF. As DNA, the CDR3 is TGTGCCAGCAGTGATCATCACCGGGACAGGGGCACTGAAGCTTTCTTT.

In this sample, this clonotype turned up a few times. The chain employs TRBV6-6 and TRBJ1-2, with 8 bases aligning to TRBD1. The CDR3 consists of 13 residues. The V gene end was trimmed by 5 bases and the J gene end by 8 bases; junction bases not matched to a gene: 7. Germline CDR1 MNHNY, CDR2 SVGAGI (reference sequence). The CDR3 loop is CASSQQGVRGYTF. The CDR3 nucleotides are TGTGCCAGCAGTCAACAGGGGGTACGCGGCTACACCTTC.